This is a list of T cell receptor beta chains from one sample in a study of blood T cell repertoires in COVID-19. TCRdb's copy holds only in-frame clones and misses some; the assay was immunoSEQ multiplex PCR. This table has fewer than 350,000 clones, roughly 85% appearing once. The sequencing sample was made of PBMCs or T cells enriched from blood (not recorded which). Receptors were obtained from a woman between 50 and 59 years old who had recovered from COVID-19. The CDR3 runs from the conserved cysteine through the conserved F or W. A D gene is named only where the DNA matches it firmly. Only some rows state a clone size, as once, few, many or a class for expanded clones.

TRBD2,TRBV7-2,-,TRBJ2-7,CASSLEPLAGASEQYF,TGTGCCAGCAGCTTAGAGCCACTAGCGGGTGCCTCCGAGCAGTACTTC
TRBD1,TRBV7-9,few,TRBJ1-5,CASSSGTGRSQPQHF,TGTGCCAGCAGCTCCGGGACAGGTAGAAGTCAGCCCCAGCATTTT
TRBD1,TRBV3-1/TRBV3-2,-,TRBJ1-2,CASSQELNRGRYGYTF,TGTGCCAGCAGCCAAGAATTGAACAGGGGCCGCTATGGCTACACCTTC
TRBD1,TRBV28,-,TRBJ1-2,CASSLWSPGQSMGYTF,TGTGCCAGCAGTTTATGGTCGCCGGGACAGAGTATGGGCTACACCTTC
-,TRBV29-1,once,TRBJ1-1,CSVVIGVGTEAFF,TGCAGCGTTGTCATCGGGGTCGGGACTGAAGCTTTCTTT
-,TRBV19,-,TRBJ1-3,CASSVGQSLPGNTIYF,TGTGCCAGTAGTGTAGGACAGTCCCTACCTGGAAACACCATATATTTT
TRBD1,TRBV28,-,TRBJ2-5,CASSLERRQGMAETQYF,TGTGCCAGCAGTTTAGAGAGGAGACAGGGGATGGCGGAGACCCAGTACTTC
-,TRBV19,-,TRBJ2-7,CASSISLELHEQYF,TGTGCCAGTAGTATTTCTTTGGAGCTCCACGAGCAGTACTTC
-,TRBV3-1/TRBV3-2,once,TRBJ2-3,CASSQEGLSTDTQYF,TGTGCCAGCAGCCAAGAAGGACTGAGCACAGATACGCAGTATTTT
-,TRBV10-2,-,TRBJ1-1,CASSRAVLDTEAFF,TGCGCCAGCAGTCGAGCGGTATTGGACACTGAAGCTTTCTTT
TRBD2,TRBV5-1,-,TRBJ2-1,CASANTGGRDNEQFF,TGCGCCAGCGCGAATACGGGGGGTAGGGACAATGAGCAGTTCTTC
-,TRBV12-3/TRBV12-4,-,TRBJ1-1,CASSFGATEAFF,TGTGCCAGCAGTTTTGGGGCCACTGAAGCTTTCTTT
-,TRBV14,once,TRBJ1-2,CASSQGRGSNYGYTF,TGTGCCAGCAGCCAGGGCAGGGGATCAAACTATGGCTACACCTTC
TRBD2,TRBV5-1,once,TRBJ2-3,CASSGGGSTDTQYF,TGCGCCAGCAGCGGCGGGGGAAGCACAGATACGCAGTATTTT